This T cell receptor beta chain stems from a study of CD8+CD57+ T cells in acquired aplastic anemia. Overall study: Average DNA yield from sorted CD4+ and CD8+ cells was approximately 3 ug.

There are many counts of this clonotype. The use of genomic DNA as template underpinned the TCR beta VDJ and CDR3 profiling. MiXCR, run by TCRdb on the reads, gives a single entry per CDR3 protein. The sample lists hundreds of thousands of distinct CDR3 sequences; about a third were seen once. Trimming removed 1 base from V and 0 bases from J, with 6 bases in between. The CDR3 loop spans 14 amino acids. In germline, CDR1 is LNHDA, CDR2 SQIVND (reference sequence). Before being chosen for sequencing, patients had shown CD8+CD57+ cell expansion by flow cytometry. The sequencing input was sorted CD4+, CD8+, or CD8+CD57+ T cells (not recorded which) from PBMCs. The rearrangement links TRBV19 to TRBJ1-2; D call uncertain. This TCR was recovered from a human donor with aplastic anemia. The CDR3: CASSIGVTNYGYTF. For the CDR3, the DNA is TGTGCCAGTAGTATAGGAGTGACTAACTATGGCTACACCTTC. Based on the CDR3 plus reference TRBV19 and TRBJ1-2, the full variable domain is DGGITQSPKYLFRKEGQNVTLSCEQNLNHDAMYWYRQDPGQGLRLIYYSQIVNDFQKGDIAEGYSVSREKKESFPLTVTSAQKNPTAFYLCASSIGVTNYGYTFGSGTRLTVV.